This entry lists 27 T cell receptor beta chains sequenced from one sample in a study of cytomegalovirus exposure and HLA in healthy donors. The PCR had 60 Vbeta and 13 Jbeta primers. Generated by immunoSEQ multiplex PCR, the TCRdb table keeps only in-frame clones and is missing some. Of about 200,000 clones listed, roughly three quarters are singletons. The sample taken for sequencing was PBMCs. These receptors all come from a middle-aged man in good health and CMV-seronegative.

This chain uses TRBV5-1 with TRBJ1-1, with 7 positions matching TRBD1. There are 17 residues in the CDR3. V was clipped by 2 bases and J by 4 bases; unmatched bases: 14. The germline V gene encodes CDR1 SGHRS and CDR2 YFSETQ. The CDR3 DNA reads TGCGCCAGCAGCTTAAGTACAGGGGCAGGTTCGGCCACTGAAGCTTTCTTT. It yields the protein CASSLSTGAGSATEAFF.

The chain uses TRBV5-4 and TRBJ2-7; 11 bases are shared with TRBD2. The CDR3 runs to 17 residues. Germline trimming cut 2 bases from V and 1 base from J; bases unmatched to any gene: 8. Germline assignment: CDR1 SGHNT and CDR2 YYREEE (reference sequence). CDR3 in DNA: TGTGCCAGCAGCTTAGGGAAACTAGCGGGAGTGTCCTACGAGCAGTACTTC. The encoded protein is CASSLGKLAGVSYEQYF.

The chain couples TRBV7-2 to TRBJ2-1, with D perhaps TRBD1 (6 bases). This CDR3 comprises 15 residues. V gave up 6 bases and J gave up 2 bases, with 14 bases separating them. Per the germline V gene, CDR1 is SGHTA and CDR2 is FQGNSA. For the CDR3, the DNA is TGTGCCAGCAGTCCCGGGACAAGAACCTACAATGAGCAGTTCTTC. Encoded protein: CASSPGTRTYNEQFF.

Points on this clone: The same CDR3 also results from other DNA sequences found in this sample. V and J are TRBV7-9 and TRBJ2-7, with 13 bases fitting TRBD2. Trimming at V came to 5 bases and at J to 4 bases, leaving 8 bases not matched to a gene. This CDR3 is built from 16 residues. CDR1 and CDR2 from the germline V gene are SEHNR and FQNEAQ (reference sequence). The CDR3 sequence is CASSAQTSGGTYEQYF. DNA of the CDR3: TGTGCCAGCAGCGCTCAGACTAGCGGGGGGACTTACGAGCAGTACTTC.

This clone was found once. This chain joins TRBV6-1 and TRBJ2-1; weak D call: TRBD1 (6 bases). The germline V gene encodes CDR1 MNHNS and CDR2 SASEGT. V was shortened by 9 bases and J by 3 bases, with 12 bases between the two germline ends. The CDR3 is 13 amino acids. As DNA, the CDR3 is TGTGCCAGTCAAGCAGGGGACTACAATGAGCAGTTCTTC. Its translation: CASQAGDYNEQFF.

This clone was seen a single time. This chain joins TRBV10-3 and TRBJ1-2; weak D call: TRBD1 (6 bases). Trimming pared 4 bases from V and 7 bases from J, leaving 16 bases between. The length of the CDR3 is 14 residues. Per the germline V gene, CDR1 is ENHRY and CDR2 is SYGVKD. The CDR3 protein is CAISGAGGLSGYTF. Here the CDR3 DNA reads TGTGCCATCAGTGGAGCTGGGGGCCTTTCTGGCTACACCTTC.

The rearrangement joins TRBV27 to TRBJ2-3; a weak D match, TRBD1 (5 bases). Trimming stripped 8 bases from V and 6 bases from J, with 12 bases between. Germline-derived CDR1 and CDR2 are MNHEY and SMNVEV (reference sequence). The CDR3 length is 12 residues. The DNA of the CDR3 is TGTGCCAGCGGAATCCCAGGGGATACGCAGTATTTT. Protein: CASGIPGDTQYF.

The chain is built from TRBV10-1 and TRBJ2-7; the D gene is possibly TRBD1 (5 bases). This CDR3 comprises 14 residues. Trimming took 8 bases from V and 4 from J, leaving 18 bases between them. CDR1 WNHNN and CDR2 SYGVQD come from the germline V gene (reference sequence). CDR3 sequence (DNA): TGCGCCAGCGCAACGCACAGGATCCTATACGAGCAGTACTTC. It codes for CASATHRILYEQYF.

The V and J genes are TRBV5-1 and TRBJ2-3; TRBD2 matches 10 bases. V was pared by 5 bases and J by 4 bases, with 10 bases of the junction left unmatched. This CDR3 contains 16 residues. Per germline, CDR1 SGHRS and CDR2 YFSETQ. The chain's CDR3 is CASSSGAGGIADTQYF. The CDR3 region has the DNA TGCGCCAGCAGTTCCGGAGCGGGAGGGATCGCAGATACGCAGTATTTT.

This clone was observed a few times. The genes are TRBV5-6 and TRBJ1-1; no reliable D call. CDR1 and CDR2 (germline): SGHDT, YYEEEE. V was shortened by 7 bases and J by 8 bases, with 15 bases between the two germline ends. The CDR3 covers 12 residues. The CDR3 protein is CASGYSRGEAFF. The CDR3 DNA reads TGTGCCAGCGGTTATAGCCGGGGAGAAGCTTTCTTT.

The chain has TRBV28 and TRBJ2-7; maybe TRBD1 (6 bases). This CDR3 comprises 15 residues. The ends were cut back, 2 bases at V and 2 bases at J, with 13 bases in the middle. The germline V gene encodes CDR1 MDHEN and CDR2 SYDVKM. This CDR3 reads CASSLDRHITYEQYF. The CDR3 nucleotides read TGTGCCAGCAGTTTAGACAGGCACATCACCTACGAGCAGTACTTC.

The CDR3 loop reads CASSSGVTTNEKLFF. The CDR3 DNA follows: TGCGCCAGCAGCTCGGGGGTTACAACTAATGAAAAACTGTTTTTT. V usage is TRBV5-1 and J usage is TRBJ1-4, with a weak D call TRBD1 (5 bases). CDR1 SGHRS and CDR2 YFSETQ come from the germline V gene. Trimming left V 3 bases short and J 0 bases short, with 9 bases between. CDR3 length: 15 residues.

The rearrangement joins TRBV5-1 to TRBJ2-7; no reliable D call. The V gene's germline CDR1 is SGHRS and CDR2 YFSETQ. Trimming left V 3 bases short and J 2 bases short, with 3 bases between. There are 11 residues in the CDR3. Here the CDR3 DNA reads TGCGCCAGCAGCTCCGCCTACGAGCAGTACTTC. It yields the protein CASSSAYEQYF.

The chain is built from TRBV29-1 and TRBJ2-5, with 8 bases that match TRBD1. The CDR3 length is 13 residues. V lost 5 bases, J lost 5 bases, and 7 bases stayed unmatched. CDR1 SQVTM and CDR2 ANQGSEA come from the germline V gene. For the CDR3, the DNA is TGCAGCGTTTGGTCAGGGGGCCCTGAGACCCAGTACTTC. Encoded protein: CSVWSGGPETQYF.

The V call is TRBV29-1, the J call TRBJ2-7, with 7 nucleotides matching TRBD1. Germline V gene sequence: CDR1 SQVTM, CDR2 ANQGSEA. Trimming cost V 3 bases and J 8 bases; bases outside gene matches: 13. The CDR3 is made up of 14 amino acids. The CDR3 here is CSVDIGTASRQQYF. In DNA form, the CDR3 reads TGCAGCGTTGATATAGGGACAGCGTCTAGGCAGCAGTACTTC.

This clone was seen a few times. V gene TRBV28 combines with J gene TRBJ2-6; a possible D gene is TRBD2 (5 bases). Trimming pared 5 bases from V and 0 bases from J, leaving 11 bases between. The germline CDR1 and CDR2 sequences are MDHEN and SYDVKM. This CDR3 contains 16 residues. The CDR3 DNA sequence: TGTGCCAGCAGTCTAGCATCAGACTCTGGGGCCAACGTCCTGACTTTC. It encodes CASSLASDSGANVLTF. The full variable domain, rest sourced from reference TRBV28 and TRBJ2-6, is DVKVTQSSRYLVKRTGEKVFLECVQDMDHENMFWYRQDPGLGLRLIYFSYDVKMKEKGDIPEGYSVSREKKERFSLILESASTNQTSMYLCASSLASDSGANVLTFGAGSRLTVL.

The chain has TRBV7-9 and TRBJ1-1; no clear D. Germline V CDR1 and CDR2: SEHNR, FQNEAQ (reference sequence). The germline V and J ends were trimmed by 1 base and 7 bases, with 16 bases remaining between them. The CDR3 runs to 15 residues. CDR3 DNA sequence: TGTGCCAGCAGCTTAGGGGATCCGGGGTTTGGTGAAGCTTTCTTT. Translating gives CASSLGDPGFGEAFF.

The chain links TRBV7-9 to TRBJ2-7; D call uncertain. This CDR3 region has 13 residues. The V end lost 1 base, the J end lost 2 bases, and 6 bases lay between the germline ends. The germline V gene has CDR1 SEHNR and CDR2 FQNEAQ (reference sequence). CDR3 DNA sequence: TGTGCCAGCAGCTTAGGGGCAACCTACGAGCAGTACTTC. Translating it yields CASSLGATYEQYF. The whole variable domain, filled in from reference TRBV7-9 and TRBJ2-7, reads DTGVSQNPRHKITKRGQNVTFRCDPISEHNRLYWYRQTLGQGPEFLTYFQNEAQLEKSRLLSDRFSAERPKGSFSTLEIQRTEQGDSAMYLCASSLGATYEQYFGPGTRLTVT.

This clone has only one observation. The chain joins TRBV7-9 to TRBJ2-5; D is perhaps TRBD2 (6 bases). The germline V gene encodes CDR1 SEHNR and CDR2 FQNEAQ (reference sequence). The V end lost 6 bases, the J end lost 1 base, and 18 bases lay between the germline ends. The CDR3 sequence is 16 residues long. CDR3 sequence reads: CASSTTTRDSQETQYF. For the CDR3, the DNA is TGTGCCAGCAGTACTACTACACGGGACTCCCAAGAGACCCAGTACTTC.

The rearrangement links TRBV6-1 to TRBJ2-3, with D possibly matching TRBD1 (6 bases). The V end lost 4 bases, the J end lost 6 bases, and 11 bases lay between the germline ends. The CDR3 is 13 amino acids. The germline V gene encodes CDR1 MNHNS and CDR2 SASEGT. CDR3 bases: TGTGCCAGCAGTGGGTACCAGGGGGATACGCAGTATTTT. Translation: CASSGYQGDTQYF.

This chain joins TRBV7-9 and TRBJ2-2, with 9 nucleotides matching TRBD2. The CDR3 is made up of 16 amino acids. Germline CDR1 reads SEHNR; CDR2 reads FQNEAQ (reference sequence). The ends lost 2 bases at V and 3 bases at J; junction bases unmatched: 4. This CDR3 is CASSLRAGGDTGELFF. CDR3 bases: TGTGCCAGCAGCTTACGAGCGGGAGGCGACACCGGGGAGCTGTTTTTT.

This chain connects TRBV19 to TRBJ2-3; 7 bases match TRBD2. The CDR3 has 16 residues. Germline trimming cut 3 bases from V and 5 bases from J; bases unmatched to any gene: 11. CDR1 and CDR2 (germline): LNHDA, SQIVND (reference sequence). The CDR3 region is CASSIGGRALGDTQYF. DNA for the CDR3: TGTGCCAGTAGTATCGGAGGGAGGGCCTTAGGAGATACGCAGTATTTT.

The chain carries TRBV2 and TRBJ1-2; 7 positions agree with TRBD1. V lost 7 bases to trimming and J lost 0 bases; unmatched junction nucleotides: 8. This CDR3 is built from 15 residues. The germline gives CDR1 SNHLY, CDR2 FYNNEI. The CDR3 loop is CASNQDRWTNYGYTF. The DNA of the CDR3 is TGTGCCAGCAATCAGGACAGGTGGACTAACTATGGCTACACCTTC.

The gene calls are TRBV28 and TRBJ2-7, with D perhaps matching TRBD1 (6 bases). The CDR3 length is 13 residues. Germline lookup yields CDR1 MDHEN and CDR2 SYDVKM. V shed 7 bases and J shed 5 bases, with 15 bases lying between them. CDR3 sequence: CASKERGNHEQYF. The DNA for the CDR3 is TGTGCCAGCAAGGAGAGGGGGAACCACGAGCAGTACTTC.

Points on this clone: At one of its ends the junction is not consistent with the germline gene, which may arise from a read error. Other nucleotide sequences in the sample specify the same CDR3. The chain combines TRBV4-1 with TRBJ1-1, with D unresolved. CDR1 is MGHRA, CDR2 YSYEKL, per germline. The CDR3 runs to 14 residues. The CDR3 sequence: CASSPGGVNTEAFF. The CDR3 nucleotides are TGCGCCAGCAGCCCTGGCGGGGTGAACACTGAGGCTTTCTTT.

This chain connects TRBV29-1 to TRBJ1-3; D gene ambiguous. Trimming took off 7 bases at V and 1 base at J, with 11 bases between the two ends. The germline gives CDR1 SQVTM, CDR2 ANQGSEA. CDR3 length: 13 amino acids. This CDR3 is CSGEDGSGNTIYF. Here the CDR3 DNA reads TGCAGCGGGGAGGACGGATCTGGAAACACCATATATTTT.

The chain has TRBV6-6 and TRBJ1-5; D ambiguous. Germline V gene data show CDR1 as MNHNY and CDR2 as SVGAGI (reference sequence). The V and J ends lost 2 bases and 3 bases respectively, with 11 bases between them. The CDR3 is 15 residues long. As DNA, the CDR3 is TGTGCCAGCAGTTACCCCGGGAGCACCAATCAGCCCCAGCATTTT. Protein sequence: CASSYPGSTNQPQHF.